A single sample gave rise to the 9 T cell receptor beta chains below, sequenced in a study of cytomegalovirus exposure and HLA in healthy donors. Repertoires were generated with immunoSEQ multiplex PCR, while TCRdb's copy carries only in-frame clones and drops some. The profile shows 130,000 or so clones, roughly nine tenths of them singletons. Input material: PBMCs. The receptors were gathered from a young woman in good health and CMV-seropositive.

V usage is TRBV28 and J usage is TRBJ2-7; possibly TRBD2 for D (5 bases). The germline gives CDR1 MDHEN, CDR2 SYDVKM. This CDR3 region has 14 residues. Trimming stripped 4 bases from V and 0 bases from J, with 10 bases between. DNA of the CDR3: TGTGCCAGCAGTTCCGGGGAAAGCTCCTACGAGCAGTACTTC. As protein: CASSSGESSYEQYF.

The gene calls are TRBV9 and TRBJ1-2; D is undetermined. Looked up from germline, CDR1 is SGDLS and CDR2 is YYNGEE. Deletions cut 4 bases from V and 3 bases from J, with 10 bases between. CDR3 length equals 13 residues. The CDR3 DNA follows: TGTGCCAGCAGCCCTCGCCCAGACTATGGCTACACCTTC. The encoded protein is CASSPRPDYGYTF.

This chain uses TRBV5-4 with TRBJ1-1, with a possible D match to TRBD1 (5 bases). Between the trimmed V and J ends, which lost 0 bases and 6 bases, there was a span of 9 bases. Germline CDR1 and CDR2: SGHNT and YYREEE (reference sequence). The CDR3 has 13 amino acids. For the CDR3, the DNA is TGTGCCAGCAGCTTGGACAGGTCATCTGAAGCTTTCTTT. Its protein is CASSLDRSSEAFF.

CDR3 residues: CASSQANDRRYEQYF. CDR3 nucleotide sequence: TGCGCCAGCAGCCAAGCAAACGACAGAAGGTACGAGCAGTACTTC. The chain carries TRBV4-1 and TRBJ2-7; D perhaps matches TRBD1 (5 bases). This CDR3 spans 15 amino acids. The germline V gene encodes CDR1 MGHRA and CDR2 YSYEKL. V lost 1 base to trimming and J lost 4 bases, with 14 bases between them.

This chain joins TRBV27 and TRBJ1-2; D may be TRBD1 (5 bases). CDR1 and CDR2 from the germline V gene are MNHEY and SMNVEV (reference sequence). Trimming left V 0 bases short and J 4 bases short, with 9 bases between. The CDR3 loop spans 14 amino acids. CDR3 residues: CASSLSQGLYGYTF. The CDR3 bases are TGTGCCAGCAGTTTATCCCAGGGTCTCTATGGCTACACCTTC.

This clone came up once. This chain connects TRBV27 to TRBJ2-1; D uncertain. The CDR3 has 14 amino acids. The germline V gene encodes CDR1 MNHEY and CDR2 SMNVEV (reference sequence). V was cut by 8 bases and J by 0 bases, with 11 bases left in between. CDR3 coding DNA: TGTGCCAGCTCGTCGTTGAGCTCCTACAATGAGCAGTTCTTC. This codes for CASSSLSSYNEQFF.

The chain combines TRBV5-4 with TRBJ2-5; possibly TRBD2 for D (5 bases). V gave up 4 bases and J gave up 4 bases, with 8 bases separating them. This CDR3 has 12 residues. Germline assignment: CDR1 SGHNT and CDR2 YYREEE (reference sequence). CDR3 DNA: TGTGCCAGCAGCAACGGAGGAGAGACCCAGTACTTC. It codes for CASSNGGETQYF.

The chain has TRBV7-2 and TRBJ2-1; D possibly corresponds to TRBD2 (6 bases). V was pared by 5 bases and J by 1 base, with 12 bases between. In germline, CDR1 is SGHTA, CDR2 FQGNSA. The CDR3 is 15 amino acids. DNA of the CDR3: TGTGCCAGCAGCCCTCGGGACTCGTCCTACAATGAGCAGTTCTTC. This sequence encodes CASSPRDSSYNEQFF.

This clone appeared once. The CDR3 spells CASSSQGWDTGELFF. The CDR3 bases are TGTGCCAGCAGCTCACAGGGGTGGGACACCGGGGAGCTGTTTTTT. This chain joins TRBV7-6 and TRBJ2-2; 7 nucleotides align to TRBD1. The trim removed 4 bases at V and 3 bases at J, leaving 5 bases unmatched. Per the germline V gene, CDR1 is SGHVS and CDR2 is FNYEAQ. The CDR3 spans 15 residues. Supplemented by reference TRBV7-6 and TRBJ2-2, the full variable domain reads GAGVSQSPRYKVTKRGQDVALRCDPISGHVSLYWYRQALGQGPEFLTYFNYEAQQDKSGLPNDRFSAERPEGSISTLTIQRTEQRDSAMYRCASSSQGWDTGELFFGEGSRLTVL.